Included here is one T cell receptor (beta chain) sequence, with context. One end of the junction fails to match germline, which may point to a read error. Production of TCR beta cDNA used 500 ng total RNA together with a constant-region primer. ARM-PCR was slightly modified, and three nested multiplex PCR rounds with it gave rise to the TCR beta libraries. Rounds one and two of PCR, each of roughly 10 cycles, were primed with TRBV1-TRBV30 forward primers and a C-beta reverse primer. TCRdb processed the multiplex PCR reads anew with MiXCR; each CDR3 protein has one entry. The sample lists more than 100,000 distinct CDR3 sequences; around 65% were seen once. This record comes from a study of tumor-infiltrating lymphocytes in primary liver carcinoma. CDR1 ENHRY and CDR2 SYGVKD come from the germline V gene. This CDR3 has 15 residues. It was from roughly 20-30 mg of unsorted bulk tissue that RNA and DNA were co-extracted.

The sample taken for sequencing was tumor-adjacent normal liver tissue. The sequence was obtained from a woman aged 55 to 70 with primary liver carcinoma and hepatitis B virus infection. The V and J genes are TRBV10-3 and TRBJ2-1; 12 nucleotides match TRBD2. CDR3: CATGTSGWYRNGQFF. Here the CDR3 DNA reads TGTGCCACCGGGACTAGCGGGTGGTACCGAAATGGGCAGTTCTTC.